This T cell receptor beta chain was sequenced during a study of cytomegalovirus exposure and HLA in healthy donors. 60 Vbeta and 13 Jbeta primers were used in PCR. Profiling relied on immunoSEQ multiplex PCR, and the TCRdb table lists in-frame clones only, not all of them. This sample has approximately 130,000 clones; more than 60% occur once, and the top ten carry around 1.9%. On this clone itself: What it recognizes is unknown. At one of its ends the junction is not consistent with the germline gene, which may arise from a read error. Other DNA sequences of this sample code for an identical CDR3.

Regarding the study as a whole: A reported reduction in N-insertions relative to the approximately 640-donor mean was seen in an Asian-associated ancestry cluster in a later analysis. Cytomegalovirus association was assigned to about 150 TCR beta chains. Reports showed the classifier diagnosing cytomegalovirus status with high specificity and sensitivity.

The TCR originated in a woman in her thirties or forties in good health and CMV-seronegative. Sequencing used PBMCs.

The CDR3 nucleotides read TGTGCCAGCAACCTAGGACAGGGGAGGGGATTT. Protein: CASNLGQGRGF. V is TRBV6-1 and J is TRBJ1-1; the match to TRBD1 covers 9 bases. The germline gives CDR1 MNHNS, CDR2 SASEGT. The CDR3 is made up of 11 amino acids.